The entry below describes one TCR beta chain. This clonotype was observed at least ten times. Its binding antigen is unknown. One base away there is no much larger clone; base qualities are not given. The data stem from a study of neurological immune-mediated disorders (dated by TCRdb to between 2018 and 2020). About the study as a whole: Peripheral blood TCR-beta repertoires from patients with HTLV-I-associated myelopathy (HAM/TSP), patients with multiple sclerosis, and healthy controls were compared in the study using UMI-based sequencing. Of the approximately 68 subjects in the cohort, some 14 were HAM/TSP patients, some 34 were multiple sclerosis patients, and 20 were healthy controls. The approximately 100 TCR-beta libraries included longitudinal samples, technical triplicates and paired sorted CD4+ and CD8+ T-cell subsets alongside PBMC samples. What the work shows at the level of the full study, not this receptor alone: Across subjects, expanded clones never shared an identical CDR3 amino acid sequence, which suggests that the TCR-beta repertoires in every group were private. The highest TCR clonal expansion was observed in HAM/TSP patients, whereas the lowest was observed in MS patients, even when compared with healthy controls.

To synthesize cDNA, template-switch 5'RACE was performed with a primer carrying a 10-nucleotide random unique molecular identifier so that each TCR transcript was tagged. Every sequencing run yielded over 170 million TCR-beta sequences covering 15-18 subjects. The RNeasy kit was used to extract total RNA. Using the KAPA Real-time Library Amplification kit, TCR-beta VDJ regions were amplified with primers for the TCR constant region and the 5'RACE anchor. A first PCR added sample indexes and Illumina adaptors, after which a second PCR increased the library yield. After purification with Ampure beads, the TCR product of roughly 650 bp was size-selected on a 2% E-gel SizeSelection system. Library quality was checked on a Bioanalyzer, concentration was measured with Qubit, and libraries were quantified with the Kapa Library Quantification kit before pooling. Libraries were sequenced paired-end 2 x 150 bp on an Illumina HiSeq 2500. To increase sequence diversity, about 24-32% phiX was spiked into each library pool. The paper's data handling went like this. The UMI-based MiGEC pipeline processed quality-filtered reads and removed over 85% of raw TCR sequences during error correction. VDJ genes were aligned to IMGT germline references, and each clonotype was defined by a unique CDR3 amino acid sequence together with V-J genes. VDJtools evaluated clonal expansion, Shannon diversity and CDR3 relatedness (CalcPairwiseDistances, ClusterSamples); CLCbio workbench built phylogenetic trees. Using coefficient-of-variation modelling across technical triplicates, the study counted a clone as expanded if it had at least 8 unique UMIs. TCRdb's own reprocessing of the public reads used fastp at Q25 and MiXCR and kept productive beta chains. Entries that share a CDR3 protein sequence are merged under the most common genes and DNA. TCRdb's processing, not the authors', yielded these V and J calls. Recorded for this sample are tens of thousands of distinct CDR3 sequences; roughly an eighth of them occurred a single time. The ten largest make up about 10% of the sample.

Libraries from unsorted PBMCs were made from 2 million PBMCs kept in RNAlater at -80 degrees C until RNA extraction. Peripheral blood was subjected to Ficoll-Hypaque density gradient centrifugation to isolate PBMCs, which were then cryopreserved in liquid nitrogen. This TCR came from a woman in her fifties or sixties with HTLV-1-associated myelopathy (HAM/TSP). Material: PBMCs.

The nucleotide sequence reads as follows: TGCGCCAGCCAGGGACTAGCGGGGAACAATGAGCAGTTCTTC. Its translation is CASQGLAGNNEQFF. The sequence is built from TRBV5-1 and TRBJ2-1; the junction holds 13 bases that match TRBD2. After removal of 7 bases from V and 5 bases from J, the junction retains 3 bases not matched to a gene. From the germline V gene, CDR1 is SGHRS and CDR2 is YFSETQ. The CDR3 runs 14 amino acids, cysteine and phenylalanine included. Only the CDR3 DNA stays, 42 bases, in frame from base 1.